These 20 T cell receptor beta chains came from one sample sequenced in a study of cytomegalovirus exposure and HLA in healthy donors. The PCR used 60 Vbeta and 13 Jbeta primers. Assay: immunoSEQ multiplex PCR; the TCRdb copy retains only in-frame clones and omits some. In the table there are just over 150,000 clones, 70% to 90% of which are singletons. The source material was PBMCs. Every receptor here comes from a man aged 18-30 years in good health and CMV-seropositive.

This clone was observed a single time. The V call is TRBV2, the J call TRBJ2-6; D possibly corresponds to TRBD1 (6 bases). This CDR3 is 14 amino acids long. Germline CDR1 SNHLY, CDR2 FYNNEI. With 7 bases removed from V and 5 bases from J, the gap between germline ends came to 12 bases. The CDR3 reads CASNGGVWANVLTF. The CDR3 region has the DNA TGTGCCAGCAATGGGGGCGTCTGGGCCAACGTCCTGACTTTC.

In its sample, this clone was seen a few times. The chain links TRBV4-3 to TRBJ2-5, with unresolved D. Trimming shortened V by 1 base and J by 5 bases, and 8 bases separated the two germline ends. CDR3 length: 13 residues. Germline-derived CDR1 and CDR2 are LGHNA and YSLEER. The CDR3 sequence is CASSQGLFETQYF. Written as DNA, the CDR3 is TGCGCCAGCAGCCAAGGGCTTTTCGAGACCCAGTACTTC.

The V call is TRBV23-1, the J call TRBJ2-7; D is ambiguous. TRBV23-1 is labeled an ORF, and its function is uncertain. The CDR3 has 10 residues. The V and J ends lost 7 bases and 2 bases respectively, with 3 bases between them. This CDR3 reads CASTTYEQYF. The DNA of the CDR3 is TGCGCCAGCACCACCTACGAGCAGTACTTC.

This chain connects TRBV5-8 to TRBJ2-2, with D possibly TRBD1 on 6 matching bases. Germline assignment: CDR1 SGHTS and CDR2 YDEGEE. The CDR3 is 16 amino acids. Trimming removed 1 base at V and 5 bases at J, with 15 bases between. The CDR3 region has the DNA TGTGCCAGCAGCTTGTCCGGCAGGGGAATGACCGGGGAGCTGTTTTTT. Protein sequence: CASSLSGRGMTGELFF.

V and J are TRBV30 and TRBJ1-2; the match to TRBD1 covers 8 bases. This CDR3 has 13 amino acids. Germline V gene data show CDR1 as GTSNPN and CDR2 as SVGIG (reference sequence). J was trimmed by 5 bases and V by 3 bases; bases with no gene match: 5. The CDR3, as DNA: TGTGCCTGGAGCGCGACAGGGGCTTATGGCTACACCTTC. Translating it yields CAWSATGAYGYTF.

This clone was seen more than once but under ten times. The genes are TRBV29-1 and TRBJ2-1; TRBD2 aligns across 8 bases. CDR1 and CDR2 (germline): SQVTM, ANQGSEA. CDR3 length: 16 amino acids. V dropped 0 bases and J dropped 7; count of bases not matched to a gene: 11. Written as DNA, the CDR3 is TGCAGCGTTGAAGATCGAGGGCGGGGGGCACCAAATGAGCAGTTCTTC. Its protein product is CSVEDRGRGAPNEQFF.

CDR3 region: CASSNSETQYF. CDR3 nucleotide sequence: TGTGCCAGCAGCAATTCAGAGACCCAGTACTTC. V is TRBV6-5 and J is TRBJ2-5; D gene uncertain. Trimming pared 6 bases from V and 4 bases from J, leaving 6 bases between. Germline loops: CDR1 MNHEY, CDR2 SVGAGI. The CDR3 runs to 11 residues.

This clone came up once. The rearrangement links TRBV27 to TRBJ1-6; no firm D call. Germline CDR1 and CDR2: MNHEY and SMNVEV (reference sequence). CDR3 length: 16 residues. Trimming shortened V by 0 bases and J by 0 bases, and 6 bases separated the two germline ends. For the CDR3, the DNA is TGTGCCAGCAGTTTATCCGCCGGCTCCTATAATTCACCCCTCCACTTT. This codes for CASSLSAGSYNSPLHF.

The chain couples TRBV19 to TRBJ1-5, with TRBD1 as a possible D gene (5 bases). CDR1 and CDR2 from the germline V gene are LNHDA and SQIVND (reference sequence). This CDR3 has 15 amino acids. Trimming took 2 bases from V and 0 from J, leaving 8 bases between them. The CDR3, as DNA: TGTGCCAGTAGTATACCGGGGGATAGCAATCAGCCCCAGCATTTT. It codes for CASSIPGDSNQPQHF.

In its sample, this clone was seen a few times. The chain couples TRBV5-4 to TRBJ2-2, with a possible D match to TRBD1 (5 bases). CDR3 length: 15 amino acids. Germline CDR1 and CDR2: SGHNT and YYREEE (reference sequence). V was trimmed by 4 bases and J by 6 bases, leaving 16 bases between them. The CDR3, as DNA: TGTGCCAGCAGCGGGCCCAGGGATATGGCCGGGGAGCTGTTTTTT. Protein product: CASSGPRDMAGELFF.

The chain uses TRBV2 and TRBJ2-2; 7 bases agree with TRBD2. Germline CDR1 and CDR2: SNHLY and FYNNEI. CDR3 length equals 16 residues. V dropped 2 bases and J dropped 4; count of bases not matched to a gene: 7. The CDR3 protein is CASSEWMGGGTGELFF. The CDR3 DNA reads TGTGCCAGCAGTGAATGGATGGGGGGGGGCACCGGGGAGCTGTTTTTT.

The rearrangement links TRBV4-3 to TRBJ2-1, with 9 positions matching TRBD2. Germline V lookup: CDR1 LGHNA, CDR2 YSLEER. The CDR3 totals 18 residues. V was clipped by 4 bases and J by 3 bases; unmatched bases: 13. The CDR3 is CASSRTAGTSIVYNEQFF. In DNA form, the CDR3 reads TGCGCCAGCAGCCGGACCGCCGGGACTAGCATTGTCTACAATGAGCAGTTCTTC.

V and J are TRBV29-1 and TRBJ1-2; D is undetermined. This CDR3 contains 13 residues. The germline V gene encodes CDR1 SQVTM and CDR2 ANQGSEA. V lost 6 bases and J 4 bases, leaving 15 bases between the germline ends. The CDR3 region has the DNA TGCAGCGTCTCCCCTGGCAGAGGCTATGGCTACACCTTC. It encodes CSVSPGRGYGYTF.

The V and J genes are TRBV2 and TRBJ2-1; TRBD2 agrees at 12 bases. V lost 4 bases to trimming and J lost 7 bases; unmatched junction nucleotides: 5. CDR3 length: 15 residues. Germline loops: CDR1 SNHLY, CDR2 FYNNEI. In DNA form, the CDR3 reads TGTGCCAGCAGTGTTGGACTAGCGGGGAGGAATGAGCAGTTCTTC. Its protein is CASSVGLAGRNEQFF.

The chain combines TRBV6-6 with TRBJ1-2; D remains unclear. The CDR3 covers 14 residues. Trimming stripped 7 bases from V and 2 bases from J, with 14 bases between. Germline V gene sequence: CDR1 MNHNY, CDR2 SVGAGI (reference sequence). This chain's CDR3 is CASNRDTTNYGYTF. DNA of the CDR3: TGTGCCAGCAACCGTGACACGACCAACTATGGCTACACCTTC.

V usage is TRBV7-2 and J usage is TRBJ2-7; perhaps TRBD1 as D (6 bases). The CDR3 spans 15 residues. Germline loops: CDR1 SGHTA, CDR2 FQGNSA. Deletions cut 5 bases from V and 0 bases from J, with 14 bases between. The CDR3 spells CASSPQTGSSYEQYF. The CDR3 region has the DNA TGTGCCAGCAGCCCACAGACAGGATCCTCCTACGAGCAGTACTTC.

The CDR3 region has the DNA TGTGCCAGCAGCCATGACAGGGGCAAGTATGAGCAGTACTTC. It yields the protein CASSHDRGKYEQYF. This chain connects TRBV5-4 to TRBJ2-7; 8 bases map to TRBD1. The CDR3 is 14 amino acids. The V segment lost 4 bases and the J segment 7 bases; nucleotides outside the gene matches: 10. From germline, CDR1 is SGHNT and CDR2 YYREEE (reference sequence).

This clone was seen a single time. The J gene is TRBJ1-3, the V gene TRBV6-5; tentative D call: TRBD1 (6 bases). V dropped 5 bases and J dropped 0 bases, with 11 bases sitting between them. This CDR3 is built from 15 residues. The germline V gene has CDR1 MNHEY and CDR2 SVGAGI. CDR3 in amino acids: CASSTGQTSGNTIYF. In DNA form, the CDR3 reads TGTGCCAGCAGTACAGGACAGACCTCTGGAAACACCATATATTTT.

This chain links TRBV2 with TRBJ2-7; 9 nucleotides agree with TRBD1. The CDR3 sequence is 14 residues long. In germline, CDR1 is SNHLY, CDR2 FYNNEI. V lost 3 bases, J lost 2 bases, and 2 bases stayed unmatched. CDR3 DNA sequence: TGTGCCAGCAGTGACGGGACAGGGCCCTACGAGCAGTACTTC. This translates into CASSDGTGPYEQYF.

The rearrangement uses TRBV6-5 and TRBJ1-3; 9 bases are a match to TRBD1. Germline values: CDR1 MNHEY, CDR2 SVGAGI. The CDR3 length is 13 residues. V shed 9 bases, J shed 2 bases, and the junction held 2 bases outside the gene matches. CDR3 amino acids: CASRQGAGNTIYF. The CDR3, as DNA: TGTGCCAGTCGACAGGGGGCTGGAAACACCATATATTTT.